The 19 T cell receptor beta chains reported below all come from one sample, sequenced in a study of response to subunit inactivated influenza vaccine. One entry per CDR3 protein, called by TCRdb with MiXCR from the RT-PCR reads. This table has approximately 530,000 distinct CDR3 sequences, 6.5% to 8% appearing once. The sequencing used PBMCs from blood, collected 23 to 25 months after vaccination. These receptors all come from a man between 50 and 69 years old who received an inactivated influenza vaccine.

This chain links TRBV20-1 with TRBJ2-5; maybe TRBD2 (6 bases). There are 15 residues in the CDR3. Per the germline V gene, CDR1 is DFQATT and CDR2 is SNEGSKA (reference sequence). V lost 3 bases and J 5 bases, leaving 19 bases between the germline ends. CDR3 DNA sequence: TGCAGTGCTAGTTTCGGGAGACTCCGCCCGGAGACCCAGTACTTC. Its protein is CSASFGRLRPETQYF.

The rearrangement links TRBV6-5 to TRBJ2-7, with D uncertain. CDR3 size: 14 residues. The ends were cut back, 3 bases at V and 3 bases at J, with 12 bases in the middle. The germline V gene has CDR1 MNHEY and CDR2 SVGAGI. CDR3 nucleotide sequence: TGTGCCAGCAGTTATAGGTCCCAGGACTACGAGCAGTACTTC. This sequence encodes CASSYRSQDYEQYF.

The rearrangement links TRBV10-3 to TRBJ2-1; 14 nucleotides match TRBD2. Per the germline V gene, CDR1 is ENHRY and CDR2 is SYGVKD. The CDR3 spans 18 residues. V shed 11 bases, J shed 1 base, and the junction held 13 bases outside the gene matches. The CDR3 bases are TGTGCCGCCACAGGACTAGCGGGGGGCAGATCATCCTACAATGAGCAGTTCTTC. It yields the protein CAATGLAGGRSSYNEQFF.

This clonotype was counted a few times. This chain joins TRBV9 and TRBJ2-1; maybe TRBD2 (5 bases). The germline V gene encodes CDR1 SGDLS and CDR2 YYNGEE. This CDR3 has 15 amino acids. Between the trimmed V and J ends, which lost 0 bases and 4 bases, there was a span of 11 bases. The CDR3 coding sequence is TGTGCCAGCAGCGTAGCGGGAACTGTTTACAATGAGCAGTTCTTC. Translated, it gives CASSVAGTVYNEQFF.

V usage is TRBV28 and J usage is TRBJ2-5, with 8 bases fitting TRBD1. V trimming: 5 bases; J trimming: 1 base; junction bases outside the gene matches: 9. The CDR3 is made up of 16 amino acids. The germline V gene has CDR1 MDHEN and CDR2 SYDVKM. The CDR3: CASSLRQGRVQETQYF. CDR3 DNA: TGTGCCAGCAGTCTACGACAGGGGCGAGTCCAAGAGACCCAGTACTTC.

Comment on this clonotype: At one of its ends the junction is not consistent with the germline gene, which may arise from a read error. This rearrangement joins TRBV5-1 to TRBJ2-5; D not resolved. In germline, CDR1 is SGHRS, CDR2 YFSETQ. The CDR3 spans 15 residues. CDR3 protein: CASSLWAEYQETQCF. The CDR3 DNA sequence: TGCGCCAGCAGCTTGTGGGCAGAGTACCAAGAGACCCAGTGCTTC. Combining the CDR3 with reference TRBV5-1 and TRBJ2-5 gives the whole variable domain KAGVTQTPRYLIKTRGQQVTLSCSPISGHRSVSWYQQTPGQGLQFLFEYFSETQRNKGNFPGRFSGRQFSNSRSEMNVSTLELGDSALYLCASSLWAEYQETQCFGPGTRLLVL.

This clonotype was seen many times. The V and J genes are TRBV7-2 and TRBJ1-2; TRBD1 matches 12 bases. Germline CDR1 SGHTA, CDR2 FQGNSA. V gave up 5 bases and J gave up 8 bases; unmatched junction bases: 9. The CDR3 extends over 15 amino acids. CDR3 bases: TGTGCCAGCAGCCCTCAAACGGGACAGGGGGCGGGCTACACCTTC. This translates into CASSPQTGQGAGYTF.

In its sample, this clonotype was seen a few times. The rearrangement links TRBV7-2 to TRBJ2-5, with 7 bases aligning to TRBD1. Germline-derived CDR1 and CDR2 are SGHTA and FQGNSA. J lost 1 base, V lost 5 bases, and 7 bases had no gene match. The CDR3 length is 15 residues. The CDR3 region has the DNA TGTGCCAGCAGCGCAAGACAGGGTTCCCAAGAGACCCAGTACTTC. Residues: CASSARQGSQETQYF.

This CDR3 reads CSARLAGVGDTQYF. The CDR3 DNA is TGCAGTGCCCGACTAGCGGGGGTCGGTGATACGCAGTATTTT. This rearrangement joins TRBV20-1 to TRBJ2-3, with 12 bases matching TRBD2. Germline loops: CDR1 DFQATT, CDR2 SNEGSKA (reference sequence). Trimming removed 6 bases from V and 6 bases from J; junction bases left unmatched: 7. The CDR3 spans 14 residues.

This clonotype was observed a few times. V is TRBV7-3 and J is TRBJ2-7, with D tentatively TRBD2 (5 bases). Germline values: CDR1 SGHTA, CDR2 FQGTGA. Deletions cut 5 bases from V and 3 bases from J, with 11 bases between. CDR3 length equals 13 residues. CDR3 region: CASSPGSVYEQYF. DNA of the CDR3: TGTGCCAGCAGCCCCGGTAGCGTCTACGAGCAGTACTTC.

The V gene is TRBV10-3, the J gene TRBJ2-3; a weak D match, TRBD2 (7 bases). The CDR3 length is 14 residues. Germline V gene lookup returns CDR1 ENHRY and CDR2 SYGVKD. Trimming removed 7 bases at V and 0 bases at J, with 11 bases between. The CDR3: CAITRGASTDTQYF. The CDR3 DNA sequence: TGTGCCATCACCCGGGGGGCTAGCACAGATACGCAGTATTTT.

There are many counts of this clonotype. V is TRBV6-5 and J is TRBJ2-1; 9 bases align to TRBD2. With V trimmed by 5 bases and J by 11 bases, 13 bases remained unmatched. This CDR3 region has 15 residues. Germline CDR1 and CDR2: MNHEY and SVGAGI. As DNA, the CDR3 is TGTGCCAGCAGTCCCCAATCCGCGGGAGGGCCCCAGCAGTTCTTC. Amino acids: CASSPQSAGGPQQFF.

CDR3 sequence (DNA): TGCAGTGCAGAAAACAAAGCGGCGGGCACTGAAGCTTTCTTT. The encoded protein is CSAENKAAGTEAFF. J is TRBJ1-1 and V is TRBV20-1; D gene unclear. The V end lost 6 bases, the J end lost 4 bases, and 18 bases lay between the germline ends. Germline V gene lookup returns CDR1 DFQATT and CDR2 SNEGSKA (reference sequence). This CDR3 comprises 14 residues.

This clonotype was picked up a small number of times. CDR3 amino acids: CSASYGSHYEQYF. CDR3 nucleotide sequence: TGCAGTGCTAGCTACGGGAGCCACTACGAGCAGTACTTC. The chain combines TRBV20-1 with TRBJ2-7; D is perhaps TRBD2 (6 bases). Trimming took 3 bases from V and 3 from J, leaving 12 bases between them. The CDR3 totals 13 residues. Germline CDR1 reads DFQATT; CDR2 reads SNEGSKA (reference sequence).

This clonotype appeared many times. The rearrangement uses TRBV7-9 and TRBJ2-2; 7 bases align to TRBD1. The CDR3 covers 13 residues. Germline V gives CDR1 SEHNR, CDR2 FQNEAQ (reference sequence). The junction had 5 bases not matched to a gene; V was cut back by 5 bases and J by 8 bases. The chain's CDR3 is CASSVTGQGELFF. DNA of the CDR3: TGTGCCAGCAGCGTGACGGGACAGGGGGAGCTGTTTTTT.

This clonotype turned up a few times. J is TRBJ1-3 and V is TRBV2, with 8 bases aligning to TRBD1. V shed 7 bases, J shed 2 bases, and the junction held 10 bases outside the gene matches. CDR1 and CDR2 from the germline V gene are SNHLY and FYNNEI. This CDR3 is 16 amino acids long. The CDR3 nucleotides are TGTGCCAGCATAGCGGGACAGGTCCATACTGGAAACACCATATATTTT. This translates into CASIAGQVHTGNTIYF.

Note on this clonotype: Since a much larger clone is just one base distant, this may be a read error. The chain links TRBV11-2 to TRBJ2-5; D unresolved. Germline values: CDR1 SGHAT, CDR2 FQNNGV. This CDR3 has 12 amino acids. The CDR3 region is CVSSPDRETQYF. As DNA, the CDR3 is TGTGTCAGCAGCCCTGATAGGGAGACCCAGTACTTC.

This clonotype occurred a few times. This rearrangement joins TRBV12-3 or TRBV12-4 to TRBJ2-7; no reliable D call. The V end was cut by 5 bases, the J end by 10 bases, with 12 bases between. The CDR3 length is 11 residues. The CDR3 sequence: CASSPALIQYF. CDR3 DNA sequence: TGTGCCAGCAGTCCCGCCCTTATACAGTACTTC.

This clonotype was observed a handful of times. The rearrangement links TRBV5-1 to TRBJ2-4; 7 bases map to TRBD1. From germline, CDR1 is SGHRS and CDR2 YFSETQ. The CDR3 extends over 14 amino acids. V was pared by 5 bases and J by 7 bases, with 9 bases of the junction left unmatched. In DNA form, the CDR3 reads TGCGCCAGCAGTCCGGACAGGTTGGATAACATTCAGTACTTC. It yields the protein CASSPDRLDNIQYF. The variable domain in full, completed from reference TRBV5-1 and TRBJ2-4, reads KAGVTQTPRYLIKTRGQQVTLSCSPISGHRSVSWYQQTPGQGLQFLFEYFSETQRNKGNFPGRFSGRQFSNSRSEMNVSTLELGDSALYLCASSPDRLDNIQYFGAGTRLSVL.